A single sample is the source of the 14 T cell receptor beta chains below, sequenced in a study of T cell repertoires in cytomegalovirus infection. MiXCR, applied by TCRdb to the reads, yields one record per CDR3 protein. This sample has roughly 300,000 distinct CDR3 sequences, with more than 8% found just once. Sample: PBMCs. These receptors were obtained from a human donor in good health (CMV status not recorded). Some clones in this sample may be carry-over from other donors' samples.

In this sample, this clonotype turned up a few times. The chain uses TRBV18 and TRBJ2-1, with D tentatively TRBD1 or TRBD2 (5 bases each). Germline V gene sequence: CDR1 KGHSH, CDR2 LQKENI. V was pared by 3 bases and J by 7 bases, with 7 bases between. The CDR3 runs to 12 residues. CDR3 sequence (DNA): TGTGCCAGCTCACCGGGACCGAATGAGCAGTTCTTC. Translated, it gives CASSPGPNEQFF. Variable domain in full (rest from reference TRBV18 and TRBJ2-1): NAGVMQNPRHLVRRRGQEARLRCSPMKGHSHVYWYRQLPEEGLKFMVYLQKENIIDESGMPKERFSAEFPKEGPSILRIQQVVRGDSAAYFCASSPGPNEQFFGPGTRLTVL.

Worth noting for this clonotype: This could be a read error, since a much larger clone is one nucleotide away. This sequence joins TRBV28 and TRBJ1-2, with 8 positions matching TRBD1. Germline V gene sequence: CDR1 MDHEN, CDR2 SYDVKM. The length of the CDR3 is 14 residues. The V segment lost 8 bases and the J segment 4 bases; nucleotides outside the gene matches: 9. The DNA of the CDR3 is TGTGCCAGCCGTTCCCAGGGGGCAAGCTATGGCTACACCTTC. Translation: CASRSQGASYGYTF.

This clonotype appeared many times. V usage is TRBV28 and J usage is TRBJ1-1; a possible D gene is TRBD1 (5 bases). V lost 6 bases and J lost 2, with 16 bases in between. The CDR3 has 15 residues. From germline, CDR1 is MDHEN and CDR2 SYDVKM. CDR3 loop: CASSPGRGGNTEAFF. CDR3 DNA: TGTGCCAGCAGCCCAGGGCGGGGTGGAAACACTGAAGCTTTCTTT.

This clonotype was seen a few times. The V gene is TRBV7-6, the J gene TRBJ2-3, with D uncertain. The CDR3 has 15 residues. Between the trimmed V and J ends, which lost 1 base and 4 bases, there was a span of 12 bases. CDR1 and CDR2 from the germline V gene are SGHVS and FNYEAQ. Here the CDR3 reads CASSLGAVDPDTQYF. CDR3 DNA sequence: TGTGCCAGCAGCTTAGGGGCAGTCGATCCAGATACGCAGTATTTT.

The chain carries TRBV20-1 and TRBJ2-3; 13 bases are a match to TRBD2. The CDR3 runs 16 residues. With 5 bases clipped from V and 3 bases from J, the junction kept 8 bases outside the gene matches. From germline, CDR1 is DFQATT and CDR2 SNEGSKA (reference sequence). The CDR3, as DNA: TGCAGTGCTGGAAGACTAGCGGGAGGCTGGACAGATACGCAGTATTTT. Translation: CSAGRLAGGWTDTQYF.

The chain joins TRBV6-1 to TRBJ2-1; D perhaps matches TRBD2 (6 bases). The germline gives CDR1 MNHNS, CDR2 SASEGT. The CDR3 runs to 13 residues. Trimming took 8 bases from V and 8 from J, leaving 16 bases between them. CDR3 bases: TGTGCCAGCGAAAGACTAGTTCTCGATGAGCAGTTCTTC. Translation: CASERLVLDEQFF.

This clonotype showed up many times. The chain combines TRBV4-3 with TRBJ2-7; TRBD1 agrees at 8 bases. CDR1 is LGHNA, CDR2 YSLEER, per germline. CDR3 size: 14 residues. V dropped 2 bases and J dropped 2; count of bases not matched to a gene: 2. As DNA, the CDR3 is TGCGCCAGCAGCCAATGGGGACAGGCCTACGAGCAGTACTTC. It specifies CASSQWGQAYEQYF.

This clonotype has a count of ten or more. The chain links TRBV29-1 to TRBJ2-2, with 7 bases matching TRBD1. V was pared by 8 bases and J by 0 bases, with 9 bases of the junction left unmatched. CDR3 length equals 15 residues. Germline assignment: CDR1 SQVTM and CDR2 ANQGSEA. Here the CDR3 reads CSPRTGPSNTGELFF. The DNA for the CDR3 is TGCAGCCCGAGGACAGGCCCCTCGAACACCGGGGAGCTGTTTTTT.

CDR3 sequence: CASSHVLAGGPNEQYF. DNA for the CDR3: TGCGCCAGCAGCCACGTACTAGCGGGAGGGCCGAATGAGCAGTACTTC. This rearrangement joins TRBV4-3 to TRBJ2-7; 13 bases agree with TRBD2. Germline assignment: CDR1 LGHNA and CDR2 YSLEER. With V trimmed by 3 bases and J by 7 bases, 9 bases remained unmatched. This CDR3 has 16 amino acids.

The CDR3 is CASSQDLRAGAFF. The CDR3 DNA sequence: TGCGCCAGCAGCCAAGATCTGAGGGCCGGGGCTTTCTTT. The V gene is TRBV4-3, the J gene TRBJ1-1; D unclear. V shed 0 bases and J shed 11 bases, with 13 bases lying between them. This CDR3 is 13 amino acids long. Germline assignment: CDR1 LGHNA and CDR2 YSLEER.

In this sample, this clonotype turned up a few times. The V gene is TRBV6-6, the J gene TRBJ2-1; D gene unclear. Trimming left V 3 bases short and J 8 bases short, with 8 bases between. This CDR3 has 12 amino acids. The germline V gene encodes CDR1 MNHNY and CDR2 SVGAGI (reference sequence). The CDR3 coding sequence is TGTGCCAGCAGTTATATCGCGCATGAGCAGTTCTTC. This sequence encodes CASSYIAHEQFF.

The chain links TRBV6-8 to TRBJ1-2, with D maybe TRBD1 (6 bases). V was shortened by 5 bases and J by 6 bases, with 16 bases between the two germline ends. The CDR3 sequence is 14 residues long. Germline-derived CDR1 and CDR2 are MNHGY and SAAAGT. This chain's CDR3 is CASSLRDKGNGYTF. The CDR3 DNA follows: TGTGCCAGCAGTCTCCGGGACAAGGGAAATGGCTACACCTTC.

This clonotype came up a few times. The rearrangement links TRBV28 to TRBJ1-5; tentatively, D is TRBD1 (5 bases). V was clipped by 6 bases and J by 1 base, with 10 bases between them. The CDR3 has 14 residues. Germline V gene lookup returns CDR1 MDHEN and CDR2 SYDVKM. CDR3 in DNA: TGTGCCAGCAGAAGGGACCGGAGCAATCAGCCCCAGCATTTT. Amino acid sequence: CASRRDRSNQPQHF.

This sequence joins TRBV11-2 and TRBJ1-6; no definite D call. The ends were cut back, 8 bases at V and 9 bases at J, with 17 bases in the middle. The CDR3 spans 14 residues. The germline V gene has CDR1 SGHAT and CDR2 FQNNGV. This CDR3 reads CASRPGILASPLHF. Written as DNA, the CDR3 is TGTGCCAGCCGCCCCGGGATTCTTGCTTCACCCCTCCACTTT.